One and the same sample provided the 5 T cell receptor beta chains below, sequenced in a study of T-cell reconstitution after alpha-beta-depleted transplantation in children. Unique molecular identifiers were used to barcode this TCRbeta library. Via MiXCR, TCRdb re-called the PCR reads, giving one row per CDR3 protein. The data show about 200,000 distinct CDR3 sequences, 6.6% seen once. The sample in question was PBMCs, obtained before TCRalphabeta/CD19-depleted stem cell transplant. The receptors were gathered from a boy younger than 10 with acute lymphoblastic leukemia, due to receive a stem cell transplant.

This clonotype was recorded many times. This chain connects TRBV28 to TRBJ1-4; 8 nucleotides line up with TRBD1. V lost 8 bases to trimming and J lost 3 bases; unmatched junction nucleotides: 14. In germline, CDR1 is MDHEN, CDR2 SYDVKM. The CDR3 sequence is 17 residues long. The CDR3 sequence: CASFSPGGATANEKLFF. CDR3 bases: TGTGCCAGCTTCAGCCCAGGGGGCGCGACGGCTAATGAAAAACTGTTTTTT. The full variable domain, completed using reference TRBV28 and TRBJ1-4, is DVKVTQSSRYLVKRTGEKVFLECVQDMDHENMFWYRQDPGLGLRLIYFSYDVKMKEKGDIPEGYSVSREKKERFSLILESASTNQTSMYLCASFSPGGATANEKLFFGSGTQLSVL.

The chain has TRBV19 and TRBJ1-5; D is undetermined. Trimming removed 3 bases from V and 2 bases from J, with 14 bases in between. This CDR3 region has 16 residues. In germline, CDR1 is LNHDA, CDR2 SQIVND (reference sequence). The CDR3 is CASSISGRLGNQPQHF. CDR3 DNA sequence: TGTGCCAGTAGTATTTCCGGGAGGTTAGGCAATCAGCCCCAGCATTTT.

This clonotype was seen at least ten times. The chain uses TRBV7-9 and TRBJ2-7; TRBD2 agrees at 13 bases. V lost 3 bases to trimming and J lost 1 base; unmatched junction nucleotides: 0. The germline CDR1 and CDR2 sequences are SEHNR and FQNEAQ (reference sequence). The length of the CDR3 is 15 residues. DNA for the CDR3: TGTGCCAGCAGCTTGACTAGCGGGGGGTCCTACGAGCAGTACTTC. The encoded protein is CASSLTSGGSYEQYF.

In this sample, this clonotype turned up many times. CDR3: CSLRLSSREQYF. The CDR3 nucleotides are TGCAGCCTTCGGTTGTCTAGTCGCGAGCAGTACTTC. This sequence joins TRBV29-1 and TRBJ2-7; D uncertain. The CDR3 is 12 residues long. Trimming cost V 8 bases and J 6 bases, with 17 bases left between them. Germline loops: CDR1 SQVTM, CDR2 ANQGSEA.

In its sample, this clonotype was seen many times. The CDR3 region has the DNA TGCAGCGTTCAGGCAGGGGATGGCTACACCTTC. This sequence encodes CSVQAGDGYTF. This chain uses TRBV29-1 with TRBJ1-2; the D gene is possibly TRBD1 (6 bases). This CDR3 has 11 amino acids. The germline CDR1 and CDR2 sequences are SQVTM and ANQGSEA. V dropped 5 bases and J dropped 6 bases, with 10 bases sitting between them.